This passage covers 30 T cell receptor beta chains from one sample sequenced in a study of human T cells and chemical hapten exposure. TCRdb called the RACE reads again in MiXCR, with one record for every CDR3 protein. There are approximately 320,000 distinct CDR3 sequences in the sample; roughly 6% occur only once, and less than 9% lies in the top ten. Time point meaning: pre-sensitization, week 0. Treatment indicated: therapeutic diphenylcyclopropenone sensitization with weekly scalp DPC. Here the sequenced sample was whole blood, taken in connection with sensitization to the hapten diphenylcyclopropenone (DPC). The receptor source for this set is a woman aged 18-29 years with alopecia areata. Some clones in this sample may be carry-over from other donors' samples.

The table lists this clonotype with many counts. The chain has TRBV4-2 and TRBJ2-1; 12 bases agree with TRBD1. After removal of 1 base from V and 1 base from J, the junction contained 14 bases not matched to a gene. Germline V CDR1 and CDR2: LGHNA, YNFKEQ. The CDR3 has 21 amino acids. CDR3 nucleotide sequence: TGTGCCAGCAGCCAAGTCCCCTCCGGGACAGGGGGCTTTAGGTCCTACAATGAGCAGTTCTTC. Amino acids: CASSQVPSGTGGFRSYNEQFF.

The V gene is TRBV7-9, the J gene TRBJ1-5, with 11 positions matching TRBD1. The germline V gene encodes CDR1 SEHNR and CDR2 FQNEAQ (reference sequence). J gave up 5 bases and V 5 bases, and 8 bases lay outside the gene matches. This CDR3 comprises 16 residues. The CDR3 reads CASSDPGTGGDQPQHF. The CDR3 DNA follows: TGTGCCAGCAGCGACCCCGGGACAGGGGGAGATCAGCCCCAGCATTTT.

This clonotype showed up just a few times. The chain couples TRBV29-1 to TRBJ2-1, with a possible D match to TRBD2 (7 bases). Per germline, CDR1 SQVTM and CDR2 ANQGSEA. The CDR3 runs 14 residues. V lost 6 bases and J 2 bases, leaving 14 bases between the germline ends. The CDR3 DNA sequence: TGCAGCGTCGTAGGGGGGGGCACCTACAATGAGCAGTTCTTC. Protein product: CSVVGGGTYNEQFF.

The table lists this clonotype with a few counts. The CDR3 loop reads CSARSGTDTQYF. Here the CDR3 DNA reads TGCAGTGCCCGGTCGGGTACAGATACGCAGTATTTT. J is TRBJ2-3 and V is TRBV20-1; no clear D. V was trimmed by 6 bases and J by 3 bases, leaving 10 bases between them. Per the germline V gene, CDR1 is DFQATT and CDR2 is SNEGSKA (reference sequence). The CDR3 length is 12 residues.

This clonotype occurred a few times. This chain uses TRBV15 with TRBJ2-6; no reliable D call. Germline V gene data show CDR1 as LNHNV and CDR2 as YYDKDF (reference sequence). This CDR3 region has 13 residues. V lost 5 bases to trimming and J lost 8 bases, with 10 bases between them. The CDR3 spells CATSERFTNVLTF. In DNA, the CDR3 is TGTGCCACCAGCGAACGGTTTACCAACGTCCTGACTTTC.

The rearrangement links TRBV6-1 to TRBJ2-1; 8 bases are shared with TRBD2. With 2 bases clipped from V and 3 bases from J, the junction kept 9 bases outside the gene matches. The germline V gene encodes CDR1 MNHNS and CDR2 SASEGT. This CDR3 has 17 residues. The CDR3 here is CASSEQGTSGVYNEQFF. CDR3 sequence (DNA): TGTGCCAGCAGTGAACAAGGAACTAGCGGAGTCTACAATGAGCAGTTCTTC.

In its sample, this clonotype was seen a few times. The gene calls are TRBV5-6 and TRBJ1-1; D is uncertain. V was shortened by 0 bases and J by 0 bases, with 6 bases between the two germline ends. The CDR3 loop spans 14 amino acids. CDR1 SGHDT and CDR2 YYEEEE come from the germline V gene. CDR3 amino acids: CASSLGHLNTEAFF. In DNA, the CDR3 is TGTGCCAGCAGCTTGGGCCACTTGAACACTGAAGCTTTCTTT.

This clonotype was picked up a small number of times. V is TRBV24-1 and J is TRBJ2-3; TRBD1 matches at 10 bases. The CDR3 extends over 16 amino acids. The trim removed 2 bases at V and 2 bases at J, leaving 3 bases unmatched. CDR1 is KGHDR and CDR2 is SFDVKD in the germline V gene. CDR3 bases: TGTGCCACCAGTGATTCTAGACAGGGGGCCACAGATACGCAGTATTTT. It codes for CATSDSRQGATDTQYF.

In its sample, this clonotype was seen many times. The chain has TRBV10-3 and TRBJ1-1; D gene unclear. The CDR3 consists of 13 residues. V was pared by 6 bases and J by 3 bases, with 11 bases between. CDR1 is ENHRY and CDR2 is SYGVKD in the germline V gene. CDR3 coding DNA: TGTGCCATCAGGTGGAGCGTGGACACTGAAGCTTTCTTT. This encodes CAIRWSVDTEAFF.

This clonotype was picked up many times. The rearrangement links TRBV2 to TRBJ1-5; perhaps TRBD1 as D (6 bases). The V and J ends lost 6 bases and 6 bases respectively, with 15 bases between them. There are 14 residues in the CDR3. In germline, CDR1 is SNHLY, CDR2 FYNNEI. CDR3 region: CASRDTTGLQPQHF. The CDR3 nucleotides are TGTGCCAGCAGAGACACAACAGGGCTTCAGCCCCAGCATTTT.

This clonotype was detected ten times or more. The chain uses TRBV7-9 and TRBJ2-3, with 10 bases that match TRBD1. Unmatched junction bases numbered 9, after V lost 5 bases and J lost 4 bases. This CDR3 comprises 16 residues. In germline, CDR1 is SEHNR, CDR2 FQNEAQ (reference sequence). The CDR3 region is CASSPQTGGAPDTQYF. DNA of the CDR3: TGTGCCAGCAGCCCCCAGACAGGGGGCGCCCCAGATACGCAGTATTTT. The full variable domain, in which reference TRBV7-9 and TRBJ2-3 provide the parts outside the CDR3, is DTGVSQNPRHKITKRGQNVTFRCDPISEHNRLYWYRQTLGQGPEFLTYFQNEAQLEKSRLLSDRFSAERPKGSFSTLEIQRTEQGDSAMYLCASSPQTGGAPDTQYFGPGTRLTVL.

V and J are TRBV4-3 and TRBJ1-6; tentative D call: TRBD1 (5 bases). This CDR3 spans 18 amino acids. Trimming took 3 bases from V and 2 from J, leaving 17 bases between them. CDR1 is LGHNA, CDR2 YSLEER, per germline. CDR3 nucleotide sequence: TGCGCCAGCAGCCAGCAAAGGCGGGGGATAACCTATAATTCACCCCTCCACTTT. It is translated as CASSQQRRGITYNSPLHF.

This clonotype turned up a few times. J is TRBJ1-2 and V is TRBV28; no firm D call. Germline values: CDR1 MDHEN, CDR2 SYDVKM. V was pared by 7 bases and J by 8 bases, with 17 bases between. This CDR3 comprises 13 residues. The CDR3 DNA is TGTGCCAGCATCAAACTTAGTGGTGACGGCTACACCTTC. The encoded protein is CASIKLSGDGYTF.

There are many counts of this clonotype. The chain links TRBV5-1 to TRBJ2-5; the D is unclear. Germline CDR1 is SGHRS and CDR2 is YFSETQ. V lost 6 bases, J lost 5 bases, and 14 bases lay in between. The CDR3 loop spans 13 amino acids. In DNA form, the CDR3 reads TGCGCCAGCAAAATTAGGGATGGGGAGACCCAGTACTTC. This codes for CASKIRDGETQYF.

This clonotype has just a few counts. The chain couples TRBV7-6 to TRBJ2-2; D unclear. CDR1 is SGHVS and CDR2 is FNYEAQ in the germline V gene. The CDR3 covers 15 residues. Deletions cut 1 base from V and 4 bases from J, with 10 bases between. The CDR3 bases are TGTGCCAGCAGCTTAGAAGGGATGGGCACCGGGGAGCTGTTTTTT. Amino acid sequence: CASSLEGMGTGELFF.

This clonotype came up many times. V gene TRBV29-1 combines with J gene TRBJ2-5; 9 positions match TRBD1. CDR1 and CDR2 from the germline V gene are SQVTM and ANQGSEA. CDR3 length: 14 amino acids. Unmatched junction bases numbered 15, after V lost 7 bases and J lost 9 bases. Here the CDR3 DNA reads TGCAGCGCCCTGTTGGGGGGCCGGACAGGGGCCCAGTACTTC. Translation: CSALLGGRTGAQYF.

The sample holds a few counts of this clonotype. The chain uses TRBV5-8 and TRBJ2-7; no clear D. This CDR3 is built from 15 residues. Trimming removed 4 bases at V and 5 bases at J, with 19 bases between. Germline V gene sequence: CDR1 SGHTS, CDR2 YDEGEE. CDR3 nucleotide sequence: TGTGCCAGCAGCCCTCGTACATGGGTAAGCCACGAGCAGTACTTC. Translating gives CASSPRTWVSHEQYF.

The chain couples TRBV9 to TRBJ1-1; D may be TRBD1 (6 bases). Germline CDR1 and CDR2: SGDLS and YYNGEE. Trimming removed 6 bases at V and 0 bases at J, with 12 bases between. This CDR3 has 14 residues. The CDR3 protein is CASTPGELNTEAFF. The DNA of the CDR3 is TGTGCCAGCACCCCAGGGGAGCTGAACACTGAAGCTTTCTTT. Full variable domain (missing parts from reference TRBV9 and TRBJ1-1): DSGVTQTPKHLITATGQRVTLRCSPRSGDLSVYWYQQSLDQGLQFLIQYYNGEERAKGNILERFSAQQFPDLHSELNLSSLELGDSALYFCASTPGELNTEAFFGQGTRLTVV.

As concerns this clonotype: An end of the junction differs from the germline gene, which may be a read error. The V gene is TRBV12-3 or TRBV12-4, the J gene TRBJ2-1, with D unresolved. The length of the CDR3 is 13 residues. The DNA of the CDR3 is TGTACCAGCAGTTGGTTGGGGAACATTGAGCAGTTCTTC. Translated: CTSSWLGNIEQFF.

This clonotype came up a few times. The chain couples TRBV12-3 or TRBV12-4 to TRBJ2-3; 9 bases fit TRBD1. The V and J ends lost 5 bases and 2 bases, in that order; junction bases with no gene match: 8. CDR3 length: 16 amino acids. For the CDR3, the DNA is TGTGCCAGCAGTAGCCAGGGACAGGGATACACAGATACGCAGTATTTT. This encodes CASSSQGQGYTDTQYF.

This clonotype appeared many times. This chain links TRBV27 with TRBJ2-1; TRBD2 might be the D (6 bases). Trimming cost V 3 bases and J 0 bases, with 9 bases left between them. Looked up from germline, CDR1 is MNHEY and CDR2 is SMNVEV (reference sequence). The CDR3 has 15 amino acids. The CDR3 reads CASSFGGISYNEQFF. Written as DNA, the CDR3 is TGTGCCAGCAGTTTTGGGGGGATCTCCTACAATGAGCAGTTCTTC.

This clonotype appeared many times. This sequence joins TRBV4-3 and TRBJ2-3; 8 nucleotides align to TRBD2. V gave up 1 base and J gave up 8 bases; unmatched junction bases: 14. The CDR3 has 17 residues. The V gene's germline CDR1 is LGHNA and CDR2 YSLEER. This chain's CDR3 is CASSQVSPRGGLGTQYF. The DNA for the CDR3 is TGCGCCAGCAGCCAAGTATCCCCACGGGGGGGCCTCGGTACGCAGTATTTT.

Ten or more counts support this clonotype. J is TRBJ2-3 and V is TRBV20-1; 11 bases line up with TRBD2. This CDR3 contains 15 residues. V trimming: 5 bases; J trimming: 4 bases; junction bases outside the gene matches: 8. Per the germline V gene, CDR1 is DFQATT and CDR2 is SNEGSKA (reference sequence). CDR3 sequence (DNA): TGCAGTGCTCTTCTAGCGGGGGGCCCAGCAGATACGCAGTATTTT. Translation: CSALLAGGPADTQYF.

V and J are TRBV4-3 and TRBJ1-3, with D uncertain. Germline CDR1 LGHNA, CDR2 YSLEER. The CDR3 extends over 15 amino acids. The V end was cut by 0 bases, the J end by 0 bases, with 6 bases between. CDR3 in amino acids: CASSQDRFSGNTIYF. The DNA for the CDR3 is TGCGCCAGCAGCCAAGACAGGTTCTCTGGAAACACCATATATTTT.

The sample holds a few counts of this clonotype. The chain recombines TRBV5-1 with TRBJ1-6; 10 bases agree with TRBD1. The CDR3 is 17 amino acids. CDR1 and CDR2 (germline): SGHRS, YFSETQ. J lost 8 bases, V lost 0 bases, and 8 bases had no gene match. The CDR3 nucleotides are TGCGCCAGCAGCTTGGCCCTGCGACAGGGGGCACATTCACCCCTCCACTTT. This codes for CASSLALRQGAHSPLHF.

The chain recombines TRBV7-2 with TRBJ1-4, with D possibly matching TRBD1 (6 bases). The CDR3 length is 16 residues. V was shortened by 5 bases and J by 10 bases, with 23 bases between the two germline ends. CDR1 is SGHTA, CDR2 FQGNSA, per germline. The CDR3 nucleotides read TGTGCCAGCAGCACTACTACCGGGACACCGGGCGCAAAACTGTTTTTT. Translating gives CASSTTTGTPGAKLFF. Complete variable domain (other parts from reference TRBV7-2 and TRBJ1-4): GAGVSQSPSNKVTEKGKDVELRCDPISGHTALYWYRQSLGQGLEFLIYFQGNSAPDKSGLPSDRFSAERTGGSVSTLTIQRTQQEDSAVYLCASSTTTGTPGAKLFFGSGTQLSVL.

This clonotype was counted between two and nine times. The rearrangement uses TRBV5-1 and TRBJ2-7; D possibly uses TRBD1 or TRBD2 (5 bases each). Trimming stripped 3 bases from V and 2 bases from J, with 12 bases between. The germline CDR1 and CDR2 sequences are SGHRS and YFSETQ. The CDR3 covers 14 residues. CDR3 DNA: TGCGCCAGCAGCTCCGGTGGGGGAACCTACGAGCAGTACTTC. Translating gives CASSSGGGTYEQYF.

This clonotype was detected many times. The V and J genes are TRBV12-3 or TRBV12-4 and TRBJ1-5; 7 nucleotides agree with TRBD1. This CDR3 is 15 amino acids long. Unmatched junction bases numbered 9, after V lost 6 bases and J lost 4 bases. For the CDR3, the DNA is TGTGCCAGCAGAGAAAACAGGGGTCGGAATCAGCCCCAGCATTTT. The encoded protein is CASRENRGRNQPQHF.

This clonotype was seen ten or more times. V usage is TRBV5-1 and J usage is TRBJ1-1, with D tentatively TRBD1 (5 bases). CDR1 and CDR2 (germline): SGHRS, YFSETQ. CDR3 length: 14 amino acids. Trimming cost V 7 bases and J 3 bases, with 16 bases left between them. The DNA for the CDR3 is TGCGCCAGCCGGGACGCGACTGGGGACACTGAAGCTTTCTTT. It translates to CASRDATGDTEAFF.

This clonotype has a handful of counts. This chain uses TRBV3-1 with TRBJ1-5; D not resolved. The CDR3 loop spans 13 amino acids. The germline V and J ends were trimmed by 3 bases and 7 bases, with 10 bases remaining between them. Germline CDR1 is LGHDT and CDR2 is YNNKEL (reference sequence). The CDR3 DNA is TGTGCCAGCAGCCAGGGGTCTGGGCAGCCCCAGCATTTT. Residues: CASSQGSGQPQHF.